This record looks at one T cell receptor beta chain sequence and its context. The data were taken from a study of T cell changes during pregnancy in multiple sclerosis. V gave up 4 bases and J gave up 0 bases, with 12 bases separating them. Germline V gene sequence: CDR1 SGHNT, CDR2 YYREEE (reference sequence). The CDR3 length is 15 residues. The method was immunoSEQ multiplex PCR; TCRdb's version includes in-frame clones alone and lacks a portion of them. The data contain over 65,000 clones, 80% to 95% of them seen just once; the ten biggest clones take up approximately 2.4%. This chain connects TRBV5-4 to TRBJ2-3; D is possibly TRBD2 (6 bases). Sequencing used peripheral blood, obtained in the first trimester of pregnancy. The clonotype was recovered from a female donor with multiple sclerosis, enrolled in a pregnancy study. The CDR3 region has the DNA TGTGCCAGCAGCCAAAAAAGCGGGAGCACAGATACGCAGTATTTT. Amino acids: CASSQKSGSTDTQYF.